Below, one T cell receptor beta chain is given with its context. The antigen is undetermined. The entry originates in a study of cytomegalovirus exposure and HLA in healthy donors. The study, taken as a whole, reports: The dataset shows that most TCR sequences were rare, while some public TCRs occurred in many donors.

Produced via immunoSEQ multiplex PCR; TCRdb's table is partial and in-frame only. The repertoire consists of about 170,000 clones, with under 90% occurring once and the leading ten covering 4% to 5%. The CDR3 spans 16 residues. Germline values: CDR1 MNHNS, CDR2 SASEGT. The V segment lost 1 base and the J segment 8 bases; nucleotides outside the gene matches: 4. The TCR was taken from a man aged 18 to 29 in good health and CMV-seropositive. The specimen sequenced was PBMCs. The V call is TRBV6-1, the J call TRBJ2-1; TRBD2 matches 14 bases. The CDR3 region is CASSEGLAGGPDEQFF. CDR3 DNA: TGTGCCAGCAGTGAAGGACTAGCGGGAGGGCCCGATGAGCAGTTCTTC.